Reported below is one T cell receptor (beta chain). Only a few counts were recorded for this clone. This receptor's antigen is unknown. No base quality values were provided; no much bigger clone lies one nucleotide off. Taken with the paper, the label for time point translates to: cycle 4 day 1 (C4D1), after less than 7 weeks of nivolumab. All trial patients had relapsed after autologous stem cell transplantation, with cohorts A, B and C differing in prior brentuximab vedotin exposure. The trial cohort comprised some 60 patients with relapsed/refractory classical Hodgkin lymphoma whose best overall responses were complete response, partial response or progressive disease. Single-agent nivolumab was administered to trial patients in the multi-cohort phase II CheckMate 205 trial. An independent review committee assessed best overall response by applying the 2007 International Working Group response criteria. PBMCs from the trial were collected at three points: immediately before nivolumab initiation (C1D1), and during therapy at cycle 2 day 1 and cycle 4 day 1. Peripheral blood was collected in 8 mL Vacutainer Cell Preparation Tubes, from which PBMCs were isolated by centrifugation and then cryopreserved.

The sample originates from a study of PD-1 blockade in classical Hodgkin lymphoma (TCRdb year 2020). As for the study more broadly: Nivolumab dosing was 3 mg/kg intravenously every 2 weeks, continuing until either disease progression or unacceptable toxicity. The study used TCR beta sequencing and CyTOF to define a peripheral blood immune signature of response to PD-1 blockade in classical Hodgkin lymphoma.

Looking up the germline V gene (reference sequence) yields CDR1 MNHNY and CDR2 SVGAGI. The CDR3 holds 16 amino acids from the cysteine to the phenylalanine. Only CDR3 DNA is held: 48 bases, read in frame from base 1. V sheds 2 bases and J sheds 3 bases, leaving 16 bases between their ends. The investigation overall reported the following: Baseline TCR diversity was reported to be lower in newly diagnosed patients than in healthy donors and to be lower still in relapsed/refractory patients. Patients starting nivolumab less than 1 year after ASCT had lower diversity and were excluded from later analyses to avoid confounding by immune reconstitution. The study was limited to a single clinical trial cohort, and causes of repertoire differences, possibly disease activity or prior therapy, remained undefined. CD4+ but not CD8+ TCR diversity rose significantly by C4D1 (p=0.0027 vs p=0.16), most apparent in complete responders (p=0.02). Trial patients achieving complete response had baseline diversity similar to newly diagnosed patients, whereas partial responders and progressors had significantly lower diversity.

The Qiagen DNeasy kit was used to extract genomic DNA both from unsorted PBMCs and from the negatively selected CD4+ and CD8+ fractions. TCR beta CDR3 regions were subjected to amplification by immunoSEQ multiplex PCR with primers that anneal to V and J segments. A synthetic immune receptor repertoire was used to minimize amplification bias, and remaining bias was computationally removed after sequencing. Per the authors' processing: Custom Python scripts were used to quantify repertoire diversity as the Shannon entropy index. The unsorted, CD4+ and CD8+ repertoires were each analyzed separately, with the exception of combined analyses, where CD4+ and CD8+ sequences were merged in silico. A clone counted as expanded when the clone's frequency after treatment rose at least 2-fold relative to C1D1, and clones undetected at baseline were given a pseudocount of 0.5. Clones with 0 or 1 copy at C1D1 were classified as singleton clones, and clones with 2 or more copies were classified as non-singleton clones. By matching protein sequences in sorted samples from the same patient, clones expanded in unsorted samples were annotated as CD4+, CD8+ or unknown. Wilcoxon tests on paired samples were used to test diversity changes from C1D1 to C4D1. TCRdb's version of the immuneACCESS table is confined to in-frame rearrangements and falls short of the full clone set. An unresolved V gene accounts for under half of the shortfall where checked; the remainder is of unknown origin. The D gene and trimming were derived from the DNA, and the V and J assignments and clone size from that table. Recorded for this sample are approximately 93,000 clones; over 75% of them occurred a single time. Around 8.9% of the sample comes from the top ten.

The sample in question was peripheral blood mononuclear cells (PBMCs), obtained before the fourth cycle of nivolumab. The TCR sequence derives from a human donor with classical Hodgkin lymphoma. In this chain, TRBV6-6 is recombined with TRBJ1-1; D gene: possibly TRBD1, on 5 matching bases. This receptor carries the CDR3 CASSYDLWGGDTEAFF. The nucleotides are TGTGCCAGCAGTTACGACCTTTGGGGGGGGGACACTGAAGCTTTCTTT.